This T cell receptor (beta chain) was retrieved from a study of blood T cell repertoires in COVID-19. About the study: Samples of COVID-19 (acute and convalescent) were obtained from the United States, Italy and Spain. PBMCs, B-cell-depleted T cells, or T cells were the source of the cDNA or gDNA that made up the material.

Patients in Seattle were enrolled during active infection, then followed longitudinally. V was clipped by 3 bases and J by 6 bases, with 14 bases between them. CDR1 SGHAT and CDR2 FQNNGV come from the germline V gene. The CDR3 totals 14 residues. Authors' analysis steps: Counts of nucleated cells, estimated from reference gene primer amplification, were obtained. Clones were sequenced by immunoSEQ multiplex PCR, and TCRdb holds only the in-frame ones, with some missing. That table furnishes V, J and clone size, whereas the DNA furnished D and trimming. The sample holds some 400,000 clones; approximately 89% are singletons and the top ten take 2.3%.

The chain employs TRBV11-2 and TRBJ1-1; D not certain. Sequenced material: peripheral blood. The receptor was derived from a woman aged 55-70 years with COVID-19, enrolled during active disease. CDR3 sequence (DNA): TGTGCCAGCAGCTTCTCGGGTTCGGTCGCTGAAGCTTTCTTT. Protein sequence: CASSFSGSVAEAFF.